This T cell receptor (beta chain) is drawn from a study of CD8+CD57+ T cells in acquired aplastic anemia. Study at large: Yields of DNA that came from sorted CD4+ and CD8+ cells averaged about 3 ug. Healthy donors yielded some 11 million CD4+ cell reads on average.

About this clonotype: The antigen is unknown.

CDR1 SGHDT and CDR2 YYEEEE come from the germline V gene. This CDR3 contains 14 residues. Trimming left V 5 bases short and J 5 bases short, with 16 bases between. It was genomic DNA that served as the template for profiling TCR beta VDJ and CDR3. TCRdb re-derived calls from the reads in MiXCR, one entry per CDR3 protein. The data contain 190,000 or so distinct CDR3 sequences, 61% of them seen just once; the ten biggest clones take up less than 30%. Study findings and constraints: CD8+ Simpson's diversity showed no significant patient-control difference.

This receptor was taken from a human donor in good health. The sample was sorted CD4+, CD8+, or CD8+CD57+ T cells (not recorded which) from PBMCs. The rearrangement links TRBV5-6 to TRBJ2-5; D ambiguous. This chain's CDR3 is CASSSSKRRETQYF. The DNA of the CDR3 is TGTGCCAGCAGTTCCTCTAAGAGGCGGGAGACCCAGTACTTC.